Presented here are 5 T cell receptor beta chains from one specimen sequenced in a study of STAT5B mutations in CD4+ large granular lymphocyte leukemia (dated by TCRdb to between 2020 and 2023). Library prep was done by the immunoSEQ multiplex PCR assay. TCRdb carries this immuneACCESS record with in-frame sequences only. Its versions omit some clonotypes, under half of them owing to an unresolved V gene in the studies checked, with the rest unexplained. The sample table records about 33,000 clones; 74% of these occur just once. The top ten constitute approximately 0.29% of the sample. Source material: CD4+ T cells from blood buffy coats. These TCRs come from a human donor in good health.

This rearrangement joins TRBV20-1 to TRBJ1-2; D call uncertain. CDR1 is DFQATT, CDR2 SNEGSKA, per germline (reference sequence). The CDR3 runs 11 residues. V was cut by 3 bases and J by 4 bases, with 6 bases left in between. The CDR3 spells CSASRSYGYTF. Here the CDR3 DNA reads TGCAGTGCTAGCCGATCCTATGGCTACACCTTC.

The J gene is TRBJ1-2, the V gene TRBV19; no clear D. The CDR3 is made up of 12 amino acids. Trimming pared 3 bases from V and 8 bases from J, leaving 10 bases between. CDR1 is LNHDA and CDR2 is SQIVND in the germline V gene (reference sequence). The CDR3 region is CASSIATGGYTF. The CDR3 DNA is TGTGCCAGTAGTATTGCGACGGGGGGCTACACCTTC.

This clone was observed a handful of times. For the CDR3, the DNA is TGCAGCCTTGGCGACGCGGGTGAGGGCTACACCTTC. This codes for CSLGDAGEGYTF. The chain is built from TRBV29-1 and TRBJ1-2; D call uncertain. V lost 8 bases and J lost 8, with 18 bases in between. In germline, CDR1 is SQVTM, CDR2 ANQGSEA. This CDR3 is built from 12 residues. The variable domain in full, completed from reference TRBV29-1 and TRBJ1-2, reads SAVISQKPSRDICQRGTSLTIQCQVDSQVTMMFWYRQQPGQSLTLIATANQGSEATYESGFVIDKFPISRPNLTFSTLTVSNMSPEDSSIYLCSLGDAGEGYTFGSGTRLTVV.

The chain employs TRBV6-5 and TRBJ2-5, with TRBD2 as a possible D gene (6 bases). Trimming pared 5 bases from V and 5 bases from J, leaving 15 bases between. Germline V gives CDR1 MNHEY, CDR2 SVGAGI. The length of the CDR3 is 14 residues. CDR3 coding DNA: TGTGCCAGCAGTAAGCCGGGAGTGAGGGAGACCCAGTACTTC. It specifies CASSKPGVRETQYF.

The CDR3 DNA is TGTGCCAGTAGGACCTCAGGGGGGAGAGATACGCAGTATTTT. Translated: CASRTSGGRDTQYF. V and J are TRBV19 and TRBJ2-3, with D maybe TRBD1 (7 bases). This CDR3 has 14 amino acids. The germline gives CDR1 LNHDA, CDR2 SQIVND (reference sequence). Trimming removed 6 bases at V and 5 bases at J, with 15 bases between.